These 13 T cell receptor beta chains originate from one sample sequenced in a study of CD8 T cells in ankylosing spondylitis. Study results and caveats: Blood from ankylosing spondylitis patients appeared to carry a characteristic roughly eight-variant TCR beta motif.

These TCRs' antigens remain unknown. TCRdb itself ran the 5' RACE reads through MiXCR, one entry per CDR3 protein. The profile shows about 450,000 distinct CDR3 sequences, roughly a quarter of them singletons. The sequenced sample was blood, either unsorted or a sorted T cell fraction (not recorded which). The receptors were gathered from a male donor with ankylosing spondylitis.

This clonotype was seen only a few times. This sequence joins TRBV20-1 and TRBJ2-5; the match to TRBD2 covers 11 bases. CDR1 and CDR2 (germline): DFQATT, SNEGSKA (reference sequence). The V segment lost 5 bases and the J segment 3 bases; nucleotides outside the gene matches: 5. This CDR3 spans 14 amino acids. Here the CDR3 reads CSAGRGLAEETQYF. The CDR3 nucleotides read TGCAGTGCTGGCCGGGGACTAGCGGAAGAGACCCAGTACTTC.

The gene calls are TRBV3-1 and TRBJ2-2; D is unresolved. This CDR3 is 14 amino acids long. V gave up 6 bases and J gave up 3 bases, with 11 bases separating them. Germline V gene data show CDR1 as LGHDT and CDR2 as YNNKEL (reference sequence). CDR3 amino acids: CASSLQVYTGELFF. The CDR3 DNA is TGTGCCAGCAGTCTGCAGGTCTACACCGGGGAGCTGTTTTTT.

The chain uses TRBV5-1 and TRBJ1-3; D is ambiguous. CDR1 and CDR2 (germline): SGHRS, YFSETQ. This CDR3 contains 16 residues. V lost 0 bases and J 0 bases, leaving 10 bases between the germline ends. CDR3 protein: CASSLGGGSSGNTIYF. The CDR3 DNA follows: TGCGCCAGCAGCTTGGGAGGCGGATCCTCTGGAAACACCATATATTTT.

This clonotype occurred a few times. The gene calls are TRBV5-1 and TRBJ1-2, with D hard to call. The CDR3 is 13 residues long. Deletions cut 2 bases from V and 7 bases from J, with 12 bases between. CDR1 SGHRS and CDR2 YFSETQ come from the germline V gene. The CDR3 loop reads CASSLTPPGGYTF. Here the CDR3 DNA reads TGCGCCAGCAGCTTAACTCCCCCGGGTGGCTACACCTTC.

The CDR3 DNA sequence: TGTGCCAGCAGTTCCAGTGGCTACACCTTC. This sequence encodes CASSSSGYTF. The chain uses TRBV27 and TRBJ1-2; no firm D call. Trimming left V 4 bases short and J 7 bases short, with 4 bases between. The CDR3 sequence is 10 residues long. Germline assignment: CDR1 MNHEY and CDR2 SMNVEV (reference sequence).

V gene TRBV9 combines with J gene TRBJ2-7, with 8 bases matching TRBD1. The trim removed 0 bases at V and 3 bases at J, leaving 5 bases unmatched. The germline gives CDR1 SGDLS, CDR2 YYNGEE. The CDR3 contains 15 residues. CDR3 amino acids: CASSVASGGFYEQYF. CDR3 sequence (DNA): TGTGCCAGCAGCGTAGCATCAGGGGGCTTCTACGAGCAGTACTTC. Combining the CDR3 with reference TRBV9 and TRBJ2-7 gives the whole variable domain DSGVTQTPKHLITATGQRVTLRCSPRSGDLSVYWYQQSLDQGLQFLIQYYNGEERAKGNILERFSAQQFPDLHSELNLSSLELGDSALYFCASSVASGGFYEQYFGPGTRLTVT.

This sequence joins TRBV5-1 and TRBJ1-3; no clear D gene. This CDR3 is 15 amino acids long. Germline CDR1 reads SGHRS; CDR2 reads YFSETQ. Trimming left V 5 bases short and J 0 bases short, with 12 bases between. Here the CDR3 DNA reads TGCGCCAGCAGTAACGACGGGCCCTCTGGAAACACCATATATTTT. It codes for CASSNDGPSGNTIYF.

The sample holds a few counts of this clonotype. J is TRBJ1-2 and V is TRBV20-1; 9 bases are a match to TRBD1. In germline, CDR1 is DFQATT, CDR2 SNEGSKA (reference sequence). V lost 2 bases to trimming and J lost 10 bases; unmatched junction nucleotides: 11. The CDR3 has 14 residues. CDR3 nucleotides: TGCAGTGCTAGAAAAGCATCGGACAGGGGAGACTACACCTTC. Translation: CSARKASDRGDYTF.

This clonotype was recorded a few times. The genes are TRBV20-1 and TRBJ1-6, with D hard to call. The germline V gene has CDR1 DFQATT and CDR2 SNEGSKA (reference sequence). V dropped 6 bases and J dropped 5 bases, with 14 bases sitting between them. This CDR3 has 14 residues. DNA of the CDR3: TGCAGTGCCATCTCGGACCGAGATAATTCACCCCTCCACTTT. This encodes CSAISDRDNSPLHF.

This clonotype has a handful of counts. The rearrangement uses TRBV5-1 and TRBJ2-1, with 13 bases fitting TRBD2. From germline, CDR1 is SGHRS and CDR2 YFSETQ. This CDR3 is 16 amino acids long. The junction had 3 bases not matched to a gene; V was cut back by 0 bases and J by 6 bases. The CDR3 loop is CASSLEGLAGINEQFF. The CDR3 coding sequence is TGCGCCAGCAGCTTGGAGGGACTAGCGGGGATCAATGAGCAGTTCTTC.

CDR3 region: CASSLQDLNSYEQYV. In DNA form, the CDR3 reads TGTGCCAGCAGCCTACAGGACCTCAACTCTTACGAGCAGTACGTC. This chain uses TRBV21-1 with TRBJ2-7; the table's D call TRBD1 went unverified against the DNA. TRBV21-1 is tagged as a pseudogene. The CDR3 sequence is 15 residues long.

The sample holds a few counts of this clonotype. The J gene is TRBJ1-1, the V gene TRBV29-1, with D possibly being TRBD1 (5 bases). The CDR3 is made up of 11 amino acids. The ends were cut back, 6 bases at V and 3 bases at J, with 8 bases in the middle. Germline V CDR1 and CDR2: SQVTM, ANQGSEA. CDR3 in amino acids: CSVVTDTEAFF. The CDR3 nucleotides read TGCAGCGTCGTGACAGACACTGAAGCTTTCTTT.

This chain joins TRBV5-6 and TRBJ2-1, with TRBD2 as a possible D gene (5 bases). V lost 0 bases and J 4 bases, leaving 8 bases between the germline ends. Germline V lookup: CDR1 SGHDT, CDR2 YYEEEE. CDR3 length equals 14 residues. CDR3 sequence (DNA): TGTGCCAGCAGCTTGGGACTACCATACAATGAGCAGTTCTTC. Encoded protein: CASSLGLPYNEQFF.